This entry is about one T cell receptor (beta chain). Its antigen is not identified. The same CDR3 also results from other DNA sequences found in this sample. This record comes from a study of shared clonotypes between healthy human individuals. Whole-study findings and limits: A reduction in generation probabilities was seen for non-shared clonotypes relative to those shared by all four donors.

Sequencing used immunoSEQ multiplex PCR; TCRdb keeps in-frame clones, though not all of them. Of millions of clones in the sample, more than 90% are singletons; the top ten hold about 0.13%. The CDR3 runs to 15 residues. The V gene end was trimmed by 3 bases and the J gene end by 0 bases; junction bases not matched to a gene: 3. Germline lookup yields CDR1 LNHDA and CDR2 SQIVND (reference sequence). The chain combines TRBV19 with TRBJ2-7, with 9 bases aligning to TRBD2. The origin of this receptor is a man between 18 and 29 years old in good health. The sample consisted of naive CD4+ T cells sorted from blood. Documented subset: CD45RA+ positively selected. CDR3 sequence: CASSIELAGSYEQYF. CDR3 coding DNA: TGTGCCAGTAGTATCGAACTAGCGGGCTCCTACGAGCAGTACTTC.